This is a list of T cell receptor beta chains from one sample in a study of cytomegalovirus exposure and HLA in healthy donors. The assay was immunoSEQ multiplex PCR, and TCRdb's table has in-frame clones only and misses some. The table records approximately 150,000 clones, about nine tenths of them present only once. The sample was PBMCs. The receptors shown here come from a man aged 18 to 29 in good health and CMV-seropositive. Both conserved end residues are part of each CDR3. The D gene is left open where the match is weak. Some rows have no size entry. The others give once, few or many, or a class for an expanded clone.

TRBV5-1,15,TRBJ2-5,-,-,TGCGCCAGCAGCTCCAGCGGTGATCCTCAAGAGACCCAGTACTTC,CASSSSGDPQETQYF
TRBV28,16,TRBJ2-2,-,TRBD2,TGTGCCAGCAGTTACATTGCAGCGGGAGGTACCGGGGAGCTGTTTTTT,CASSYIAAGGTGELFF
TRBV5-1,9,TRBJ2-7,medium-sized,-,TGCGCCAGCAGGAGGGAGCAGTACTTC,CASRREQYF
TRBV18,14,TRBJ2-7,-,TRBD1,TGTGCCAGCTCACCCCCCGGGACAGGGAAAGAGCAGTACTTC,CASSPPGTGKEQYF
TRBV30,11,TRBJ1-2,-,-,TGTGCCGGTTCAGGGTATCAGGGCTACACCTTC,CAGSGYQGYTF
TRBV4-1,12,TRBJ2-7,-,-,TGCGCCAGCAGCCAGTCAGGATACGAGCAGTACTTC,CASSQSGYEQYF
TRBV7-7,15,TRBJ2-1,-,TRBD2,TGTGCCAGCAGCCCAGGACTAGCGGGAGGGAATGAGCAGTTCTTC,CASSPGLAGGNEQFF
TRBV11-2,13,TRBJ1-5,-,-,TGTGCCAGCAGCTTAGGGAGCGGAAGTCCCCAGCATTTT,CASSLGSGSPQHF
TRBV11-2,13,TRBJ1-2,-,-,TGTGCCAGCAGCTTAAGGGGGAGTTATGGCTACACCTTC,CASSLRGSYGYTF
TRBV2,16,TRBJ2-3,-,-,TGTGCCAGCATCAGGCAAACGGTGGAGGAGGCAGATACGCAGTATTTT,CASIRQTVEEADTQYF
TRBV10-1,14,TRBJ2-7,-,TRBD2,TGCGCCAGCAGTGACGACCCAGGACTAGCTGAGCAGTACTTC,CASSDDPGLAEQYF
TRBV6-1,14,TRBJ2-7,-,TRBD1,TGTGCCAGCAGTACCGGGACAGGGGGCGAGGAGCAGTACTTC,CASSTGTGGEEQYF